This TCR beta chain was recorded in a study of blood T cell repertoires in COVID-19. The wider study: Samples came from the United States, Italy and Spain, spanning acute and convalescent COVID-19. PBMCs, B-cell-depleted T cells, or T cells were the source of the cDNA or gDNA that made up the material.

In the source study's methods: Reference gene primer amplification in the assay estimated nucleated cell counts. Assay used: immunoSEQ multiplex PCR; TCRdb lists only in-frame clones, some missing. D and trimming were read from the DNA, whereas the V and J calls and clone size are those reported in that table. The sample yields around 110,000 clones, just over 90% seen once. The V end was cut by 10 bases, the J end by 2 bases, with 12 bases between. CDR1 is SEHNR and CDR2 is FQNEAQ in the germline V gene (reference sequence). The length of the CDR3 is 12 residues. This rearrangement joins TRBV7-9 to TRBJ2-7; D possibly corresponds to TRBD2 (5 bases). The clonotype was recovered from a human donor with active COVID-19. The donor label of this sample is uncertain. The material sequenced was peripheral blood. CDR3 coding DNA: TGTGCCATTGCGGGCAGCCCCTACGAGCAGTACTTC. This encodes CAIAGSPYEQYF.